This TCR beta chain was identified during a study of shared clonotypes between healthy human individuals (TCRdb year 2020). In terms of the full investigation: A couple of women and a few men aged 18 to 49 years were included in the cohort. To increase sequencing depth and limit assay-specific biases, different laboratories used diverse techniques to prepare libraries and sequence TCR repertoires. To estimate repertoire size and how much clonotype sharing occurs between individuals, the study deeply sequenced the blood TCR repertoires of roughly 5 healthy adults. Each donor's leukapheresis produced roughly between roughly 0.85 and 10 billion PBMCs. For each donor, three plates each were used for CD4 naive and CD4 memory, two plates were used for CD8 naive, and one plate was used for CD8 memory.

After removal of 6 bases from V and 5 bases from J, the junction retains 4 bases not matched to a gene. The germline V gene gives CDR1 as MDHEN and CDR2 as SYDVKM. Including cysteine and phenylalanine, the CDR3 has 14 amino acids. Only CDR3 DNA is held: 42 bases, read in frame from base 1. TCR CDR3 regions were amplified from genomic DNA by multiplex PCR using the deep immunoSEQ assay. Extracted genomic DNA from each cell subset was spread evenly across all wells of several immunoSEQ 96-well plates, with each plate serving as a replicate. Each replicate PCR for sorted subsets received 200 ng genomic DNA, equal to about 30,000 T cell genomes. The purified libraries were quantified using a Qubit 3.0 fluorometer, sized with a Bioanalyzer 2100, and then quantified again using the KAPA Library Quantification kit. Every immunoSEQ 96-well plate was sequenced on a separate single-read 150-cycle Illumina NextSeq 550 flow cell. Per the original workflow: Because the immunoSEQ output included only junctional sequences and no quality scores, the filtering could not be the same as the filtering used for full-length reads. To assign V/J genes and CDR3, sequences were annotated against IMGT germline references using PyIR, a Python wrapper for IgBLAST v1.9. Reads were filtered out if the reads had weak V/J assignments (E-value above 1e-6), no CDR3, stop codons, out-of-frame junctions, or ambiguous translated residues. V3J clonotypes were defined as sequences sharing an identical inferred V gene, J gene, and CDR3 amino acid sequence. To compute the percentage overlap between repertoires, the number of shared unique clonotypes was divided by the size of the smaller repertoire. Three approaches were used to assess repertoire richness: RTK rarefaction, the Chao1 estimator, and Recon v2.1 estimates of unobserved clonotypes. OLGA was used to compute generation probabilities for all TCRbeta clonotypes that the gDNA method yielded from a handful of donors. Held by TCRdb, this immuneACCESS table contains in-frame sequences only and omits some clones. Under half of the omission traces to an unresolved V gene where checked; the cause of the rest is unknown. V and J calls plus clone size are reproduced from that table; the DNA served to infer D and trimming. In all, the sample holds about 2.1 million clones, and 80% to 95% of those were seen once. The ten top clones hold about 1.7% of the sample.

CD8 naive samples consisted of CD45RO-negative cells that were positively selected for CCR7, yielding a CD45RA+CCR7+ population without TemRA cells. Donors were healthy HIV-negative adults with no recently reported acute infections or vaccinations. Every donor was a Caucasian adult residing in Nashville, Tennessee, USA. After blood collection by leukapheresis, PBMCs were isolated using Ficoll-Histopaque density gradient centrifugation and then cryopreserved in the vapor phase of liquid nitrogen. Analytical flow cytometry was used to check the purity and quantity of every magnetically sorted T cell population. Genomic DNA was isolated from each sorted fraction and quantified by UV absorbance on a Nanodrop 2000c. Findings and caveats that apply to the study as a whole: Sharing across several donors was observed for approximately 4.6% of naive CD4, less than 4% of naive CD8, roughly 2.3% of memory CD4, and about 0.4% of memory CD8 clonotypes. Pairwise subsampling indicated that sequencing depth was expected to affect the degree of clonotype sharing among donors. Naive subsets generally had larger estimated clonotype richness than memory subsets did. Compared with non-shared clonotypes, the clonotypes found in all four sorted-subset donors had higher generation probabilities. The small number of donors limited the genetic and exposure-history diversity represented. Sampling was restricted to blood, and TCR repertoires in tissue are likely to differ from TCR repertoires in blood. Even with the large sequencing depth, rarefaction of the sorted-subset datasets indicated that sequencing was incomplete.

Notes on this clone: No cognate antigen has been identified for it. No much larger clonotype is one base removed from it; base qualities were not supplied.

Input material: naive CD8+ T cells from PBMCs. This specimen's cell subset or site label, interpreted: CD45RA+CCR7+. Here the chain combines TRBV28 and TRBJ2-2, and TRBD1 matches 9 of the central bases. The sequence came from a young man in good health. Some clones in this sample may be carry-over from other donors' samples. The CDR3 region has the sequence CASRPTGGTGELFF. In nucleotide form, the sequence is TGTGCCAGCAGGCCGACAGGGGGGACCGGGGAGCTGTTTTTT.